The clone carrying this T cell receptor (beta chain) was seen a handful of times. The antigen is unknown. The sample belongs to a study of spatial heterogeneity in lung cancer. Study-level background: Where available, sequencing covered follow-up PBMC samples, taken at a median of about two years after resection.

Via MiXCR, TCRdb re-called the 5' RACE reads, giving one row per CDR3 protein. The sample includes over 85,000 distinct CDR3 sequences, roughly 21% seen only once; the top ten take 21%. Time point: blood at routine non-recurrence follow-up after resection. In each case, whole RNA from tumor, nontumor lung or frozen PBMC was sequenced unsorted. General observations from the study: There were more appearances of ubiquitous expanded tumor TCRs in blood at resection than at follow-up.

CDR1 is LNHDA, CDR2 SQIVND, per germline (reference sequence). Trimming took 6 bases from V and 5 from J, leaving 17 bases between them. The CDR3 spans 15 residues. Sequenced here: PBMCs, sampled at follow-up. The TCR was taken from a male donor with early-stage non-small cell lung cancer. V is TRBV19 and J is TRBJ1-5, with D maybe TRBD1 (5 bases). The CDR3, as DNA: TGTGCCAGTAGGCCGGGATCAGCGGGGGATCAGCCCCAGCATTTT. Translating it yields CASRPGSAGDQPQHF.